These 15 T cell receptor beta chains came from one sample sequenced in a study of identical twins. In TCRdb, the 5' RACE reads were re-called with MiXCR into one record per CDR3 protein. The sample comprises 1.5 million to 2 million distinct CDR3 sequences, less than 35% of which are singletons, and about 0.27% rests with the top ten. Sequences were obtained from cord blood. The source is a newborn girl in good health.

This clonotype turned up a few times. The CDR3 nucleotides are TGTGCCAGCAGTGAACGGGGGGGCCTAGAGACCCAGTACTTC. Its protein product is CASSERGGLETQYF. This chain connects TRBV6-1 to TRBJ2-7; 8 bases match TRBD2. The DNA end is more similar to TRBJ2-5, so the J call may be wrong. There are 14 residues in the CDR3. Germline V gene data show CDR1 as MNHNS and CDR2 as SASEGT.

This clonotype was observed a single time. The germline gene is not matched at one end of the junction; a read error may be the cause. This chain uses TRBV5-1 with TRBJ1-4, with D perhaps matching TRBD1 (6 bases). The CDR3 runs 15 residues. In germline, CDR1 is SGHRS, CDR2 YFSETQ. CDR3 DNA: TGCACCAGCAGCAGACGGACAGCAACTAATGAAAAACTGTTTTTT. Protein sequence: CTSSRRTATNEKLFF.

This clonotype came up a few times. This chain links TRBV2 with TRBJ2-1, with TRBD2 matching 16 bases. The CDR3 has 18 residues. CDR1 is SNHLY and CDR2 is FYNNEI in the germline V gene. J gave up 2 bases and V 4 bases, and 5 bases lay outside the gene matches. The CDR3 DNA reads TGTGCCAGCAGTGCGGGACTAGCGGGGGGGCCCCCCTACAATGAGCAGTTCTTC. Translated, it gives CASSAGLAGGPPYNEQFF.

J is TRBJ2-7 and V is TRBV20-1; 8 nucleotides line up with TRBD1. The V gene's germline CDR1 is DFQATT and CDR2 SNEGSKA (reference sequence). CDR3 length: 14 amino acids. With 3 bases clipped from V and 2 bases from J, the junction kept 6 bases outside the gene matches. CDR3: CSASTGQGTYEQYF. In DNA form, the CDR3 reads TGCAGTGCTAGTACCGGACAGGGCACCTACGAGCAGTACTTC.

This clonotype was counted a few times. This chain links TRBV3-1 with TRBJ2-1; 15 nucleotides agree with TRBD2. The V segment lost 5 bases and the J segment 0 bases; nucleotides outside the gene matches: 11. CDR3 length equals 20 residues. Germline V lookup: CDR1 LGHDT, CDR2 YNNKEL (reference sequence). Here the CDR3 reads CASSKRGTSGGQSSYNEQFF. CDR3 nucleotide sequence: TGTGCCAGCAGCAAAAGAGGGACTAGCGGGGGGCAGAGCTCCTACAATGAGCAGTTCTTC.

The chain uses TRBV30 and TRBJ2-1; D not certain. Trimming removed 3 bases at V and 4 bases at J, with 13 bases between. In germline, CDR1 is GTSNPN, CDR2 SVGIG (reference sequence). The CDR3 spans 14 residues. For the CDR3, the DNA is TGTGCCTGGAGGATAGTGGCGGCGTACAATGAGCAGTTCTTC. Amino acids: CAWRIVAAYNEQFF.

This clonotype has just a few counts. The V call is TRBV5-5, the J call TRBJ2-3; weak D call: TRBD2 (6 bases). The CDR3 is 15 residues long. Germline V lookup: CDR1 SGHKS, CDR2 YYEKEE (reference sequence). The V gene lost 2 bases and the J gene lost 1 base, with 11 bases spanning the gap. DNA of the CDR3: TGTGCCAGCAGCTTATCGGGGGAGCGCACAGATACGCAGTATTTT. This sequence encodes CASSLSGERTDTQYF.

The chain couples TRBV4-2 to TRBJ2-7, with 14 bases lining up with TRBD2. The CDR3 runs to 16 residues. J gave up 7 bases and V 1 base, and 6 bases lay outside the gene matches. CDR1 and CDR2 from the germline V gene are LGHNA and YNFKEQ. The CDR3 DNA follows: TGTGCCAGCAGCCAAGGCGGACTAGCGGGGGGCAAGGAGCAGTACTTC. Residues: CASSQGGLAGGKEQYF.

The rearrangement links TRBV6-2 or TRBV6-3 to TRBJ2-3; TRBD2 agrees at 7 bases. This CDR3 is 15 amino acids long. Germline V gene lookup returns CDR1 MNHEY and CDR2 SVGEGT. J was trimmed by 10 bases and V by 2 bases; bases with no gene match: 12. The CDR3 sequence is CASSYTKGTIAAQYF. In DNA form, the CDR3 reads TGTGCCAGCAGTTACACCAAGGGGACTATTGCGGCGCAGTATTTT.

This chain connects TRBV5-4 to TRBJ2-3; 15 bases are shared with TRBD2. The germline V gene has CDR1 SGHNT and CDR2 YYREEE (reference sequence). The CDR3 covers 16 residues. After removal of 9 bases from V and 0 bases from J, the junction contained 5 bases not matched to a gene. The CDR3 loop reads CATPGLAGGSTDTQYF. DNA for the CDR3: TGTGCCACCCCGGGACTAGCGGGGGGAAGCACAGATACGCAGTATTTT.

The gene calls are TRBV7-9 and TRBJ1-6; 7 nucleotides agree with TRBD1. The germline gives CDR1 SEHNR, CDR2 FQNEAQ (reference sequence). This CDR3 has 13 amino acids. The J segment lost 16 bases and the V segment lost 5 bases, leaving 11 bases of the junction unmatched. In nucleotides, the CDR3 is TGTGCCAGCAGCCCTAGGCCTGACAGGGAGCTCCACTTT. Translation: CASSPRPDRELHF.

There are a few counts of this clonotype. The chain joins TRBV24-1 to TRBJ2-5; D is undetermined. This CDR3 is 15 amino acids long. V dropped 4 bases and J dropped 1 base, with 12 bases sitting between them. Germline CDR1 reads KGHDR; CDR2 reads SFDVKD. CDR3 residues: CATSDPRRVQETQYF. The CDR3 nucleotides read TGTGCCACCAGTGACCCACGCCGTGTCCAAGAGACCCAGTACTTC.

V usage is TRBV15 and J usage is TRBJ2-7, with TRBD1 as a possible D gene (6 bases). The ends were cut back, 1 base at V and 3 bases at J, with 16 bases in the middle. CDR1 is LNHNV and CDR2 is YYDKDF in the germline V gene (reference sequence). This CDR3 comprises 16 residues. In DNA, the CDR3 is TGTGCCACCAGCAGAGCTGTCGGGACACCTTACTACGAGCAGTACTTC. Protein product: CATSRAVGTPYYEQYF.

The chain combines TRBV28 with TRBJ2-3, with 11 bases lining up with TRBD2. Losses at the gene ends were 5 bases for V and 3 bases for J; bases not matched to a gene: 7. CDR1 MDHEN and CDR2 SYDVKM come from the germline V gene. The CDR3 contains 16 residues. CDR3 nucleotide sequence: TGTGCCAGCAGTGTCCAACTAGCGGGAGTGACAGATACGCAGTATTTT. Translation: CASSVQLAGVTDTQYF.

V and J are TRBV18 and TRBJ2-7, with a weak D call TRBD2 (6 bases). The CDR3 runs 14 residues. From germline, CDR1 is KGHSH and CDR2 LQKENI. Trimming removed 5 bases at V and 3 bases at J, with 14 bases between. The CDR3 coding sequence is TGTGCCAGCTCAGCGGGACTTTTGAACTACGAGCAGTACTTC. Amino acid sequence: CASSAGLLNYEQYF.